Each of the 17 T cell receptor beta chains below was sequenced from the same sample in a study of CD8+CD57+ T cells in acquired aplastic anemia. CD8+CD57+ cell expansion had been shown by flow cytometry in patients chosen for sequencing. Genomic DNA templated the TCR beta VDJ and CDR3 profiling. MiXCR, applied by TCRdb to the reads, yields one record per CDR3 protein. In the table there are approximately 160,000 distinct CDR3 sequences, more than 45% of which are singletons. Sequenced input: sorted CD4+, CD8+, or CD8+CD57+ T cells (not recorded which) from PBMCs. These receptors were collected from a human donor with aplastic anemia.

This clonotype was counted ten times or more. This chain uses TRBV12-3 or TRBV12-4 with TRBJ1-1; the D gene is possibly TRBD1 (6 bases). V lost 5 bases, J lost 8 bases, and 12 bases lay in between. This CDR3 spans 12 amino acids. CDR3 in amino acids: CASSRQGLEAFF. For the CDR3, the DNA is TGTGCCAGCAGTCGTCAGGGGTTGGAAGCTTTCTTT.

The chain carries TRBV19 and TRBJ2-6, with 11 nucleotides matching TRBD1. Unmatched junction bases numbered 3, after V lost 5 bases and J lost 3 bases. Germline values: CDR1 LNHDA, CDR2 SQIVND (reference sequence). The CDR3 covers 16 residues. This CDR3 is CASSRDRGFGANVLTF. The CDR3 DNA follows: TGTGCCAGTAGTCGGGACAGGGGGTTTGGGGCCAACGTCCTGACTTTC. Filled out from reference TRBV19 and TRBJ2-6, the complete variable domain reads DGGITQSPKYLFRKEGQNVTLSCEQNLNHDAMYWYRQDPGQGLRLIYYSQIVNDFQKGDIAEGYSVSREKKESFPLTVTSAQKNPTAFYLCASSRDRGFGANVLTFGAGSRLTVL.

This sequence joins TRBV19 and TRBJ1-1, with 8 nucleotides matching TRBD1. Trimming cost V 4 bases and J 4 bases; bases outside gene matches: 5. This CDR3 has 14 residues. The germline CDR1 and CDR2 sequences are LNHDA and SQIVND (reference sequence). CDR3 in DNA: TGTGCCAGTAGTACCGGACAGGGACTCACTGAAGCTTTCTTT. Encoded protein: CASSTGQGLTEAFF.

The DNA for the CDR3 is TGTGCCAGCAGTGAATGGTGGAGCTCCTACGAGCAGTACTTC. Translated, it gives CASSEWWSSYEQYF. The J gene is TRBJ2-7, the V gene TRBV2, with D hard to call. Germline-derived CDR1 and CDR2 are SNHLY and FYNNEI. V was clipped by 2 bases and J by 0 bases, with 8 bases between them. The CDR3 sequence is 14 residues long.

As regards this clonotype: A read error may be the cause here, since a much bigger clone is one base away. This sequence joins TRBV4-3 and TRBJ2-2; 7 positions agree with TRBD2. Germline V CDR1 and CDR2: LGHNA, YSLEER. The CDR3 covers 18 residues. V trimming: 0 bases; J trimming: 4 bases; junction bases outside the gene matches: 11. DNA for the CDR3: TGCGCCAGCAGCCAAGAGCGAGCGGGGTCGGCGAGCACCGGGGAGCTGTTTTTT. Translating it yields CASSQERAGSASTGELFF.

The rearrangement joins TRBV10-2 to TRBJ2-7; a possible D gene is TRBD1 (6 bases). V lost 2 bases and J 9 bases, leaving 14 bases between the germline ends. The CDR3 totals 13 residues. Germline V gene sequence: CDR1 WSHSY, CDR2 SAAADI. The CDR3 DNA sequence: TGCGCCAGCAGTGAGATTCTGGGCAGGGGGCAGTACTTC. Translating gives CASSEILGRGQYF.

In this sample, this clonotype turned up many times. The J gene is TRBJ2-1, the V gene TRBV20-1; 10 bases are shared with TRBD2. The junction had 11 bases not matched to a gene; V was cut back by 6 bases and J by 0 bases. Germline V gene lookup returns CDR1 DFQATT and CDR2 SNEGSKA (reference sequence). This CDR3 has 17 amino acids. This CDR3 reads CSANIFPSGSSYNEQFF. The CDR3 nucleotides read TGCAGTGCAAACATATTTCCTAGCGGGAGCTCCTACAATGAGCAGTTCTTC.

A note on this clonotype: A much larger clone differs by one base, so this may be a read error. CDR3 loop: CASSPSRGGRGEQYV. The CDR3 region has the DNA TGTGCCAGCAGTCCCTCGCGGGGGGGCCGGGGCGAGCAGTACGTC. The gene calls are TRBV10-3 and TRBJ2-7; 9 nucleotides agree with TRBD2. Germline V gene sequence: CDR1 ENHRY, CDR2 SYGVKD. The CDR3 extends over 15 amino acids.

The sample holds many counts of this clonotype. J is TRBJ1-3 and V is TRBV7-6; TRBD1 is a possible D gene (5 bases). Trimming left V 2 bases short and J 0 bases short, with 14 bases between. Germline V gene data show CDR1 as SGHVS and CDR2 as FNYEAQ. CDR3 length: 17 residues. The CDR3 here is CASSLSRGALSGNTIYF. The CDR3 DNA sequence: TGTGCCAGCAGCTTAAGCCGAGGGGCACTCTCTGGAAACACCATATATTTT.

A word on this clonotype: A much larger clone differs by one base, so this may be a read error. J is TRBJ1-6 and V is TRBV3-1; 7 bases fit TRBD1. CDR3 length: 14 residues. Germline values: CDR1 LGHDT, CDR2 YNNKEL (reference sequence). CDR3 in amino acids: CACSQTGDNSPLHF. CDR3 coding DNA: TGTGCCTGCAGCCAAACAGGGGATAATTCACCCCTCCACTTT.

This clonotype was detected ten times or more. CDR3 sequence reads: CASSLLGAAFF. In DNA form, the CDR3 reads TGTGCCAGCAGCTTATTAGGGGCGGCTTTCTTT. V usage is TRBV7-2 and J usage is TRBJ1-1; D is perhaps TRBD1 (5 bases). V was clipped by 2 bases and J by 11 bases, with 9 bases between them. CDR3 size: 11 residues. The germline V gene encodes CDR1 SGHTA and CDR2 FQGNSA.

The gene calls are TRBV18 and TRBJ2-1; D remains unclear. Trimming removed 4 bases from V and 4 bases from J, with 8 bases in between. This CDR3 has 13 residues. CDR1 is KGHSH and CDR2 is LQKENI in the germline V gene. CDR3: CASSRKQYNEQFF. For the CDR3, the DNA is TGTGCCAGCTCACGGAAGCAATACAATGAGCAGTTCTTC.

Only a few counts were recorded for this clonotype. The chain uses TRBV29-1 and TRBJ1-2, with 7 bases identical to TRBD1. Germline assignment: CDR1 SQVTM and CDR2 ANQGSEA. Trimming cost V 3 bases and J 8 bases; bases outside gene matches: 6. The CDR3 is 12 amino acids. Written as DNA, the CDR3 is TGCAGCGTTGACAGGGGGGGCACCGGCTACACCTTC. The encoded protein is CSVDRGGTGYTF.

The chain employs TRBV2 and TRBJ2-5; no definite D call. Germline CDR1 and CDR2: SNHLY and FYNNEI. There are 13 residues in the CDR3. Deletions cut 5 bases from V and 5 bases from J, with 12 bases between. CDR3 residues: CASSFLGRETQYF. Written as DNA, the CDR3 is TGTGCCAGCAGTTTTTTGGGTAGGGAGACCCAGTACTTC.

The gene calls are TRBV7-9 and TRBJ2-4, with 9 nucleotides matching TRBD1. The CDR3 runs 13 residues. Germline V gives CDR1 SEHNR, CDR2 FQNEAQ (reference sequence). Trimming at V came to 5 bases and at J to 7 bases, leaving 3 bases not matched to a gene. CDR3 residues: CASSRQGGNIQYF. In DNA form, the CDR3 reads TGTGCCAGCAGCCGACAGGGGGGCAACATTCAGTACTTC.

The chain joins TRBV29-1 to TRBJ1-2; unclear D gene. The V end lost 4 bases, the J end lost 4 bases, and 10 bases lay between the germline ends. The CDR3 totals 12 residues. Germline lookup yields CDR1 SQVTM and CDR2 ANQGSEA. The CDR3 region is CSVADGPYGYTF. In DNA form, the CDR3 reads TGCAGCGTTGCGGACGGTCCCTATGGCTACACCTTC.

This clonotype was seen repeatedly, ten times or more. The J gene is TRBJ2-3, the V gene TRBV11-2, with D unclear. CDR3 length equals 17 residues. With 1 base removed from V and 9 bases from J, the gap between germline ends came to 23 bases. From germline, CDR1 is SGHAT and CDR2 FQNNGV. The CDR3 DNA reads as TGTGCCAGCAGCTTAGGGGTAGCCAGCACATGGATAAGAACGCAGTATTTT. As protein: CASSLGVASTWIRTQYF.